Below are 16 T cell receptor beta chains sequenced from a single sample in a study of response to subunit inactivated influenza vaccine (dated by TCRdb to between 2018 and 2020). Libraries were prepared through RT-PCR. Sequencing was carried out with an Illumina HiSeq 2500. Using fastp at Q25 and MiXCR, TCRdb reprocessed the public reads and kept productive beta chains. Every entry covers one CDR3 protein and lists the most common genes and DNA from its rows. Across this sample there are hundreds of thousands of distinct CDR3 sequences, with about a sixth seen only once. Approximately 10% of the sample belongs to the ten largest clones. Sample: PBMCs from blood, taken 11 to 12 days after vaccination. Receptor source: a man aged 45-60 years who received an inactivated influenza vaccine. Donor details come from another sample of the same person, matched by shared clones.

There are many counts of this clonotype. CDR3 loop: CSASRRSWTLNEQFF. CDR3 sequence (DNA): TGCAGTGCTAGTCGCAGGTCTTGGACGCTAAATGAGCAGTTCTTC. The rearrangement uses TRBV20-1 and TRBJ2-1; no firm D call. Germline-derived CDR1 and CDR2 are DFQATT and SNEGSKA (reference sequence). V was shortened by 3 bases and J by 7 bases, with 19 bases between the two germline ends. The CDR3 is 15 residues long.

This clonotype occurred a few times. The rearrangement joins TRBV11-1 to TRBJ2-3; possibly TRBD2 for D (6 bases). The ends were cut back, 0 bases at V and 1 base at J, with 11 bases in the middle. The length of the CDR3 is 16 residues. Germline V gene sequence: CDR1 SGHAT, CDR2 FQDESV (reference sequence). CDR3 sequence: CASSLAVGEGTDTQYF. The CDR3 coding sequence is TGTGCCAGCAGCTTAGCCGTCGGGGAGGGCACAGATACGCAGTATTTT. The whole variable domain, filled in from reference TRBV11-1 and TRBJ2-3, reads EAEVAQSPRYKITEKSQAVAFWCDPISGHATLYWYRQILGQGPELLVQFQDESVVDDSQLPKDRFSAERLKGVDSTLKIQPAELGDSAMYLCASSLAVGEGTDTQYFGPGTRLTVL.

This clonotype was observed a few times. The chain employs TRBV5-5 and TRBJ2-5, with D perhaps matching TRBD2 (6 bases). Germline lookup yields CDR1 SGHKS and CDR2 YYEKEE (reference sequence). The CDR3 spans 15 residues. V was trimmed by 0 bases and J by 5 bases, leaving 14 bases between them. The CDR3 sequence: CASSLAGVRSETQYF. For the CDR3, the DNA is TGTGCCAGCAGCTTGGCGGGAGTTCGGTCGGAGACCCAGTACTTC.

This clonotype appeared many times. The chain recombines TRBV29-1 with TRBJ1-1; a possible D gene is TRBD1 (6 bases). The CDR3 has 13 residues. V lost 4 bases to trimming and J lost 5 bases, with 14 bases between them. Germline assignment: CDR1 SQVTM and CDR2 ANQGSEA. The CDR3 nucleotides are TGCAGCGTTGCCTCAGGGGTTTGGACTGAAGCTTTCTTT. Its protein product is CSVASGVWTEAFF.

This clonotype was picked up a small number of times. The rearrangement joins TRBV5-6 to TRBJ1-4; D is possibly TRBD1 (5 bases). Germline CDR1 SGHDT, CDR2 YYEEEE. The V end was cut by 0 bases, the J end by 10 bases, with 13 bases between. The CDR3 has 14 residues. The CDR3 region is CASSLALQDAKLFF. The DNA for the CDR3 is TGTGCCAGCAGCTTGGCCCTACAGGATGCAAAACTGTTTTTT. Full variable domain (missing parts from reference TRBV5-6 and TRBJ1-4): DAGVTQSPTHLIKTRGQQVTLRCSPKSGHDTVSWYQQALGQGPQFIFQYYEEEERQRGNFPDRFSGHQFPNYSSELNVNALLLGDSALYLCASSLALQDAKLFFGSGTQLSVL.

The V gene is TRBV6-1, the J gene TRBJ2-3, with D perhaps TRBD1 or TRBD2 (5 bases each). The CDR3 has 13 residues. With 8 bases removed from V and 9 bases from J, the gap between germline ends came to 18 bases. Germline V CDR1 and CDR2: MNHNS, SASEGT. CDR3 protein: CASVRGPGLTQYF. The CDR3 DNA reads as TGTGCCAGCGTACGGGGACCTGGGCTGACGCAGTATTTT.

The chain combines TRBV6-1 with TRBJ1-2; D unresolved. V gave up 5 bases and J gave up 7 bases, with 11 bases separating them. Germline V gene lookup returns CDR1 MNHNS and CDR2 SASEGT. The CDR3 covers 12 residues. The CDR3, as DNA: TGTGCCAGCAGTTTATCGCGAGGTGGCTACACCTTC. Translating it yields CASSLSRGGYTF.

This clonotype was counted a few times. The CDR3 DNA sequence: TGTGCCAGCAGACCCGCGGCAGGGGGGAACGAGCAGTACTTC. This gives the protein CASRPAAGGNEQYF. The V gene is TRBV5-5, the J gene TRBJ2-7, with D possibly TRBD1 on 7 matching bases. This CDR3 is 14 amino acids long. Trimming left V 5 bases short and J 5 bases short, with 17 bases between. Germline CDR1 reads SGHKS; CDR2 reads YYEKEE (reference sequence).

The J gene is TRBJ1-6, the V gene TRBV6-1; TRBD1 might be the D (5 bases). The CDR3 runs 14 residues. The ends were cut back, 4 bases at V and 10 bases at J, with 14 bases in the middle. Germline lookup yields CDR1 MNHNS and CDR2 SASEGT. CDR3 sequence: CASSVRGEGSPLHF. The CDR3 DNA follows: TGTGCCAGCAGTGTACGGGGAGAGGGGTCACCCCTCCACTTT.

Written as DNA, the CDR3 is TGTGCCACCAGTGACTCGGGACTAGCGGGGGGTTACTCCTACAATGAGCAGTTCTTC. It codes for CATSDSGLAGGYSYNEQFF. The rearrangement uses TRBV24-1 and TRBJ2-1; 15 bases align to TRBD2. The trim removed 4 bases at V and 0 bases at J, leaving 6 bases unmatched. This CDR3 region has 19 residues. CDR1 and CDR2 (germline): KGHDR, SFDVKD.

This clonotype has ten or more counts. This chain links TRBV28 with TRBJ1-1; 9 bases are a match to TRBD1. Trimming at V came to 4 bases and at J to 5 bases, leaving 8 bases not matched to a gene. The CDR3 length is 15 residues. Germline V gene data show CDR1 as MDHEN and CDR2 as SYDVKM. This chain's CDR3 is CASSSLQGARTEAFF. The DNA for the CDR3 is TGTGCCAGCAGTTCCCTACAGGGGGCGCGGACTGAAGCTTTCTTT.

In its sample, this clonotype was seen a few times. The chain employs TRBV29-1 and TRBJ2-1; possibly TRBD1 for D (6 bases). The V and J ends lost 4 bases and 2 bases respectively, with 15 bases between them. CDR1 is SQVTM, CDR2 ANQGSEA, per germline. This CDR3 is built from 15 residues. The CDR3 DNA is TGCAGCGTTGGGTTTGGGGGCCTAACCTACAATGAGCAGTTCTTC. Its translation is CSVGFGGLTYNEQFF.

Ten or more counts support this clonotype. The genes are TRBV7-8 and TRBJ2-7; TRBD1 is a possible D gene (6 bases). The CDR3 extends over 14 amino acids. Trimming cost V 2 bases and J 1 base, with 9 bases left between them. Per germline, CDR1 SGHVS and CDR2 FQNEAQ. The CDR3 protein is CASSLTTGSYEQYF. Written as DNA, the CDR3 is TGTGCCAGCAGCTTAACGACAGGTTCCTACGAGCAGTACTTC.

The chain recombines TRBV9 with TRBJ2-1; TRBD1 is a possible D gene (7 bases). Per germline, CDR1 SGDLS and CDR2 YYNGEE. The CDR3 is made up of 13 amino acids. Deletions cut 4 bases from V and 9 bases from J, with 14 bases between. The chain's CDR3 is CASSSGGPGEQFF. The DNA for the CDR3 is TGTGCCAGCAGCTCAGGGGGGCCAGGTGAGCAGTTCTTC.

This clonotype was picked up a small number of times. The CDR3 is CASSQFPGETQYF. In DNA, the CDR3 is TGTGCCAGCAGCCAGTTCCCGGGAGAGACCCAGTACTTC. This chain connects TRBV3-1 to TRBJ2-5; D unclear. Germline V CDR1 and CDR2: LGHDT, YNNKEL (reference sequence). The CDR3 consists of 13 residues. The V and J ends lost 3 bases and 4 bases respectively, with 9 bases between them.

V is TRBV4-3 and J is TRBJ1-1, with a tentative D call TRBD1 (5 bases). The CDR3 extends over 17 amino acids. Per the germline V gene, CDR1 is LGHNA and CDR2 is YSLEER. Trimming took off 0 bases at V and 0 bases at J, with 14 bases between the two ends. The CDR3 region is CASSQDVGAILNTEAFF. In DNA, the CDR3 is TGCGCCAGCAGCCAAGACGTTGGGGCGATTTTGAACACTGAAGCTTTCTTT.